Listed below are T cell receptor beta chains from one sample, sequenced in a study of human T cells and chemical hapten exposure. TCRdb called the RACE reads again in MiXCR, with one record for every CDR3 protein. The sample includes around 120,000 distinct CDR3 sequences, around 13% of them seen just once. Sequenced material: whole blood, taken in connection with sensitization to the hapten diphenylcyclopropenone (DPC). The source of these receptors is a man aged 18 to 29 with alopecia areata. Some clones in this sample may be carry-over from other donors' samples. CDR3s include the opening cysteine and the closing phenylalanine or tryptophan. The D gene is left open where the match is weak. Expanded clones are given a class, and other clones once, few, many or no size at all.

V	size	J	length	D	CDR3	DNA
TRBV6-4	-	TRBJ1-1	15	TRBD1	CASSESGTGYTEAFF	TGTGCCAGCAGTGAGTCCGGGACAGGGTATACTGAAGCTTTCTTT
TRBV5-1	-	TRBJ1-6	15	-	CASKDTGIYNSPLHF	TGCGCCAGCAAGGACACCGGAATTTATAATTCACCCCTCCACTTT
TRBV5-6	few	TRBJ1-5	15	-	CASSWGPEGNQPQHF	TGTGCCAGCAGCTGGGGCCCGGAGGGCAATCAGCCCCAGCATTTT
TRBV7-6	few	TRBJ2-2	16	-	CASSLVVVGPGKELFF	TGTGCCAGCAGCTTAGTTGTAGTGGGGCCCGGAAAAGAGCTGTTTTTT
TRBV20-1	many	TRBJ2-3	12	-	CSAILDTDTQYF	TGCAGTGCTATACTAGACACAGATACGCAGTATTTT
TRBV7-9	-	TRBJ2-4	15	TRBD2	CASSPSGGAKNIQYF	TGTGCCAGCAGCCCCAGCGGGGGGGCCAAAAACATTCAGTACTTC
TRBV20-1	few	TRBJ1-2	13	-	CSASRDRTYGYTF	TGCAGTGCGTCACGGGACCGCACCTATGGCTACACCTTC
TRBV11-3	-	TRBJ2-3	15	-	CASSSGGQRTDTQYF	TGTGCCAGCAGCTCGGGGGGCCAGAGGACAGATACGCAGTATTTT
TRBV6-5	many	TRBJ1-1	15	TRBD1	CASSPRQGSNTEAFF	TGTGCCAGCAGTCCAAGACAGGGGTCGAACACTGAAGCTTTCTTT
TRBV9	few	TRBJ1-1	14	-	CASSVDREPPEAFF	TGTGCCAGCAGCGTAGACAGGGAACCTCCTGAAGCTTTCTTT
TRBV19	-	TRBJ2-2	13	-	CASGGGGTGELFF	TGTGCCAGTGGTGGAGGGGGAACCGGGGAGCTGTTTTTT
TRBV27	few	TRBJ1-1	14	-	CASSLGQMNTEAFF	TGTGCCAGCAGTTTAGGGCAGATGAACACTGAAGCTTTCTTT
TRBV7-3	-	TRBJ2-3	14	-	CASSLGPNTDTQYF	TGTGCCAGCAGCTTGGGGCCGAATACCGATACGCAGTATTTT
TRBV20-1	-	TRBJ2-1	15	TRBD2	CSARELAGGLNEQFF	TGCAGTGCTAGGGAACTAGCGGGGGGACTCAATGAGCAGTTCTTC
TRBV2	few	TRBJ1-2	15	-	CASRKLQGGEFGYTF	TGTGCCAGCAGAAAACTACAGGGTGGCGAGTTTGGCTACACCTTC
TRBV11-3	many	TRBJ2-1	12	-	CASSSQGNEQFF	TGTGCCAGCAGCTCACAGGGCAATGAGCAGTTCTTC
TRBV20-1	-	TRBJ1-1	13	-	CSARDLRQGEAFF	TGCAGTGCTAGAGATTTGCGGCAGGGTGAAGCTTTCTTT
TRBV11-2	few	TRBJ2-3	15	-	CASSLGRTVVDTQYF	TGTGCCAGCAGCTTAGGCCGGACGGTGGTAGATACGCAGTATTTT
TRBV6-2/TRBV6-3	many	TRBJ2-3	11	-	CASSYLRTQYF	TGTGCCAGCAGTTACCTGCGTACGCAGTATTTT
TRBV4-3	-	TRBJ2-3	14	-	CASSQGVSTDTQYF	TGCGCCAGCAGCCAAGGGGTGAGCACAGATACGCAGTATTTT
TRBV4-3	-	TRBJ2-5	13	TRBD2	CASSHRLAKTQYF	TGCGCCAGCAGCCACAGACTAGCGAAGACCCAGTACTTC
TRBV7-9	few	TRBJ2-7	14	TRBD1	CASSFTGGSYEQYF	TGTGCCAGCAGCTTTACAGGGGGCTCCTACGAGCAGTACTTC
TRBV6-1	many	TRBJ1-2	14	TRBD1	CASILTGDFYGYTF	TGTGCCAGCATATTGACAGGGGATTTTTATGGCTACACCTTC
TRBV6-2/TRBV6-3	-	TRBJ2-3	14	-	CASRLAWSALTQYF	TGTGCCAGCAGACTAGCTTGGTCGGCCTTAACGCAGTATTTT
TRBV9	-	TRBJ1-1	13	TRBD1	CASKETGSTEAFF	TGTGCCAGCAAAGAGACAGGGAGCACTGAAGCTTTCTTT
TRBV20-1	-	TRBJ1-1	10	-	CSASNPEAFF	TGCAGTGCTAGCAATCCTGAAGCTTTCTTT
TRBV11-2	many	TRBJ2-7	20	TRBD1	CASSLDHRGQDTSGSYEQYF	TGTGCCAGCAGCTTAGATCACCGGGGACAGGATACTTCGGGCTCCTACGAGCAGTACTTC
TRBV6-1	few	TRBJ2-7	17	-	CASGPRDRMGLLREQYF	TGTGCCAGTGGCCCCCGGGACAGGATGGGACTACTACGAGAGCAGTACTTC
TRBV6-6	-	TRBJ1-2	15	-	CASSLPRGPSYGYTF	TGTGCCAGCAGCCTCCCCCGGGGACCCTCCTATGGCTACACCTTC
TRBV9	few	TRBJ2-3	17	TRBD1	CASSAAGTGAPTDTQYF	TGTGCCAGCAGCGCCGCCGGGACAGGGGCCCCCACAGATACGCAGTATTTT
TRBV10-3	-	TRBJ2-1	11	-	CAISERNEQFF	TGTGCCATCAGTGAAAGGAATGAGCAGTTCTTC
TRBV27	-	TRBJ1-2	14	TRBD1	CASSLLQGRYGYTF	TGTGCCAGCAGTTTATTACAGGGGCGCTATGGCTACACCTTC
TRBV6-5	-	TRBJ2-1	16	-	CASSYSRGYSYNEQFF	TGTGCCAGCAGTTACTCGAGGGGGTACTCCTACAATGAGCAGTTCTTC
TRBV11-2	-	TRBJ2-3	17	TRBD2	CASSPRTSGASTDTQYF	TGTGCCAGCAGCCCCCGGACTAGCGGGGCTAGCACAGATACGCAGTATTTT
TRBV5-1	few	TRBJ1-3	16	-	CASSLFQATSGNTIYF	TGCGCCAGCAGCTTGTTCCAGGCAACCTCTGGAAACACCATATATTTT
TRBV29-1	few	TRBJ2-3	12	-	CSGGSSTDTQYF	TGCAGCGGCGGGTCGAGCACAGATACGCAGTATTTT